Included here is one T cell receptor (beta chain) sequence, with context. In the study's own analysis: Counts of nucleated cells, estimated from reference gene primer amplification, were obtained. Some clones are missing from TCRdb's copy, which holds only in-frame ones; the method was immunoSEQ multiplex PCR. The DNA gave D and trimming, while V, J and clone size come from that table. The sample yields 310,000 or so clones, about nine tenths seen once. This entry comes from a study of blood T cell repertoires in COVID-19. The wider study: From T cells, B-cell-depleted T cells, or PBMCs came the material, which was cDNA or gDNA.

V was cut by 2 bases and J by 6 bases, with 11 bases left in between. From germline, CDR1 is SGHDT and CDR2 YYEEEE. This CDR3 has 13 residues. Enrollment of patients from Seattle took place during active infection, with longitudinal follow-up. The clonotype originates from a man aged 25-45 years with COVID-19, enrolled during active disease. The chain joins TRBV5-6 to TRBJ1-2; TRBD1 might be the D (6 bases). The sequenced sample was peripheral blood. The CDR3 nucleotides are TGTGCCAGCAGCTTTGGGAGGGGGAATGGCTACACCTTC. Translating gives CASSFGRGNGYTF.